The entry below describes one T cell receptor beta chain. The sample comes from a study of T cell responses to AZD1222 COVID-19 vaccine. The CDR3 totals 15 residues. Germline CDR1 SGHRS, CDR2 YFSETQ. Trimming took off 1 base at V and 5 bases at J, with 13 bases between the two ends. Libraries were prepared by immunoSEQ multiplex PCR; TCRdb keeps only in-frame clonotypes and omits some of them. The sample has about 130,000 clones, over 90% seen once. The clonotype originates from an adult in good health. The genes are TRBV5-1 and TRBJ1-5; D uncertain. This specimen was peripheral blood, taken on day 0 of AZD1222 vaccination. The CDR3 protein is CASSLSPGHDQPQHF. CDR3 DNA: TGCGCCAGCAGCTTGTCGCCGGGCCACGATCAGCCCCAGCATTTT.